Sequencing of this T cell receptor beta chain was carried out in a study of blood T cell repertoires in COVID-19. Study overall: Acute and convalescent COVID-19 specimens originated in the United States, Italy and Spain.

There are 14 residues in the CDR3. V lost 6 bases to trimming and J lost 5 bases; unmatched junction nucleotides: 7. Germline V gene lookup returns CDR1 MNHEY and CDR2 SVGAGI. How the authors handled the data: Using reference gene primer amplification, nucleated cell counts were estimated. The repertoire was sequenced with immunoSEQ multiplex PCR; TCRdb's copy has only in-frame clones and lacks some. That table furnishes V, J and clone size, whereas the DNA furnished D and trimming. The repertoire consists of roughly 170,000 clones, with 75% to 85% occurring once and the leading ten covering approximately 7.6%.

This chain uses TRBV6-5 with TRBJ1-5; the match to TRBD1 covers 7 bases. Sample: peripheral blood. This TCR was sampled from a woman aged 55 to 70 with COVID-19, enrolled during active disease. CDR3 amino acids: CASRPGQEHQPQHF. The CDR3 DNA reads TGTGCCAGCAGACCCGGACAGGAGCATCAGCCCCAGCATTTT.